The 9 T cell receptor beta chains below come from one sample, sequenced in a study of blood T cell repertoires in COVID-19. Generated by immunoSEQ multiplex PCR, the TCRdb table keeps only in-frame clones and is missing some. The repertoire consists of thousands of clones, with 75% to 90% occurring once and the leading ten covering 7.2%. The sequencing input was peripheral blood. The receptor source for this set is a human donor with active COVID-19. The donor label of this sample is uncertain.

The CDR3 DNA sequence: TGCGCCAGCAGCTTCTCCGGGAGGTCAATCACAGATACGCAGTATTTT. Translation gives CASSFSGRSITDTQYF. The chain is built from TRBV5-1 and TRBJ2-3; the match to TRBD2 covers 7 bases. V trimming: 2 bases; J trimming: 2 bases; junction bases outside the gene matches: 8. Germline V gene sequence: CDR1 SGHRS, CDR2 YFSETQ. This CDR3 is 16 amino acids long.

This chain uses TRBV9 with TRBJ2-7; 9 bases line up with TRBD1. Germline CDR1 reads SGDLS; CDR2 reads YYNGEE. The CDR3 is 16 residues long. After removal of 4 bases from V and 2 bases from J, the junction contained 10 bases not matched to a gene. CDR3 in DNA: TGTGCCAGCAGCCAAGGGTTCGGACAGGGGACCTACGAGCAGTACTTC. Translating gives CASSQGFGQGTYEQYF.

The V gene is TRBV19, the J gene TRBJ1-2, with D possibly matching TRBD1 (6 bases). The CDR3 contains 17 residues. Trimming cost V 4 bases and J 5 bases, with 23 bases left between them. CDR1 is LNHDA and CDR2 is SQIVND in the germline V gene (reference sequence). The CDR3 loop is CASSTRQADPSKYGYTF. DNA of the CDR3: TGTGCCAGTAGTACCCGACAGGCCGACCCTTCAAAATATGGCTACACCTTC.

The chain carries TRBV19 and TRBJ1-2, with D tentatively TRBD1 (6 bases). The CDR3 totals 15 residues. Deletions cut 1 base from V and 4 bases from J, with 13 bases between. From germline, CDR1 is LNHDA and CDR2 SQIVND (reference sequence). CDR3 protein: CASSIVLQGTYGYTF. The CDR3 DNA sequence: TGTGCCAGTAGTATAGTTCTTCAGGGGACCTATGGCTACACCTTC.

The V and J genes are TRBV27 and TRBJ1-6; no clear D. The ends were cut back, 5 bases at V and 5 bases at J, with 7 bases in the middle. Germline assignment: CDR1 MNHEY and CDR2 SMNVEV (reference sequence). The CDR3 runs to 13 residues. The CDR3 DNA reads TGTGCCAGCAGTGAGGGTAATAATTCACCCCTCCACTTT. It is translated as CASSEGNNSPLHF.

The J gene is TRBJ2-1, the V gene TRBV9; 15 nucleotides agree with TRBD2. The ends lost 4 bases at V and 7 bases at J; junction bases unmatched: 3. In germline, CDR1 is SGDLS, CDR2 YYNGEE. The CDR3 consists of 15 residues. The CDR3 nucleotides read TGTGCCAGCAGCCCCGGGACTAGCGGGGGGAATGAGCAGTTCTTC. It codes for CASSPGTSGGNEQFF.

This clone was observed a single time. As DNA, the CDR3 is TGTGCCAGCAGAATGGGTAATCGGGGCAATGAGCAGTTCTTC. Its translation is CASRMGNRGNEQFF. The rearrangement uses TRBV2 and TRBJ2-1, with D perhaps TRBD2 (5 bases). V gave up 6 bases and J gave up 6 bases, with 15 bases separating them. Per the germline V gene, CDR1 is SNHLY and CDR2 is FYNNEI. The CDR3 is 14 residues long.

CDR3 coding DNA: TGCGCCAGCAGCCAAGACGGGCTAGCGGGAGGGAACACCGGGGAGCTGTTTTTT. This sequence encodes CASSQDGLAGGNTGELFF. V gene TRBV4-3 combines with J gene TRBJ2-2; 11 bases map to TRBD2. The V gene end was trimmed by 0 bases and the J gene end by 1 base; junction bases not matched to a gene: 4. Germline V gene data show CDR1 as LGHNA and CDR2 as YSLEER. The CDR3 contains 18 residues.

The chain recombines TRBV19 with TRBJ1-5; possible D gene TRBD1, 6 bases. V was cut by 4 bases and J by 3 bases, with 16 bases left in between. Germline V lookup: CDR1 LNHDA, CDR2 SQIVND (reference sequence). CDR3 length: 16 amino acids. The CDR3 DNA reads TGTGCCAGTAGTACTCCGACCAGGGGTAACAATCAGCCCCAGCATTTT. It encodes CASSTPTRGNNQPQHF. Supplemented by reference TRBV19 and TRBJ1-5, the full variable domain reads DGGITQSPKYLFRKEGQNVTLSCEQNLNHDAMYWYRQDPGQGLRLIYYSQIVNDFQKGDIAEGYSVSREKKESFPLTVTSAQKNPTAFYLCASSTPTRGNNQPQHFGDGTRLSIL.